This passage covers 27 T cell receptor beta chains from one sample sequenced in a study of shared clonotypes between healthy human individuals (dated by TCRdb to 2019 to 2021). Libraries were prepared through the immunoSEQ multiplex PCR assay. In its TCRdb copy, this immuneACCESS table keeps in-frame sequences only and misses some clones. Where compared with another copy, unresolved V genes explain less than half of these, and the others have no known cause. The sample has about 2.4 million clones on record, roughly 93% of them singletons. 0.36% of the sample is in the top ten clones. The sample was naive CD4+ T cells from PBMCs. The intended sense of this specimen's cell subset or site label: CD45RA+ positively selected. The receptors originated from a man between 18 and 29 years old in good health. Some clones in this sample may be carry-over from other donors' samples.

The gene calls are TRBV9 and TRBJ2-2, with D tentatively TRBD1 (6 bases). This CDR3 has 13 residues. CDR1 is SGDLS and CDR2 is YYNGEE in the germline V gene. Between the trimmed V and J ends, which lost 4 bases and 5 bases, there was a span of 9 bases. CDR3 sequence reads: CASSPTGTGELFF. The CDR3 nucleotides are TGTGCCAGCAGCCCCACAGGGACCGGGGAGCTGTTTTTT.

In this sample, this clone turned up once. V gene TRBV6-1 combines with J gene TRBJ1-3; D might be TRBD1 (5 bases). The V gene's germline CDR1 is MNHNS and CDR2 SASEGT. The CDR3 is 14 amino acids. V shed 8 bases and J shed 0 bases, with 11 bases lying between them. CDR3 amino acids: CASATGGSGNTIYF. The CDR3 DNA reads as TGTGCCAGCGCCACCGGGGGCTCTGGAAACACCATATATTTT.

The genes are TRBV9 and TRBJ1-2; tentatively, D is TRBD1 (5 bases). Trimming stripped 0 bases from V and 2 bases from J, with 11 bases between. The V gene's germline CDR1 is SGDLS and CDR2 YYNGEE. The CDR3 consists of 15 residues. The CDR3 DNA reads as TGTGCCAGCAGCGTAGGAGGGGCCTTAAACTATGGCTACACCTTC. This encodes CASSVGGALNYGYTF.

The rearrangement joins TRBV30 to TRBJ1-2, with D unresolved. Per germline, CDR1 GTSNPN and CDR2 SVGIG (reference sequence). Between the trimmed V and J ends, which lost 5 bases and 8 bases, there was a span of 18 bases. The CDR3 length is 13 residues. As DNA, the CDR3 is TGTGCCTGGTTATCTTTGGGGTCTTGGGGCTACACCTTC. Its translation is CAWLSLGSWGYTF.

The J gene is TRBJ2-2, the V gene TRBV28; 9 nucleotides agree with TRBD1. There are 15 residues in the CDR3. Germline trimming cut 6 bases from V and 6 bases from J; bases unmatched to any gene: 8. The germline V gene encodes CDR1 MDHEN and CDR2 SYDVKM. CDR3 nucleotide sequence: TGTGCCAGCAGCCCTACAGGGGGCAGAGCCGGGGAGCTGTTTTTT. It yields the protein CASSPTGGRAGELFF.

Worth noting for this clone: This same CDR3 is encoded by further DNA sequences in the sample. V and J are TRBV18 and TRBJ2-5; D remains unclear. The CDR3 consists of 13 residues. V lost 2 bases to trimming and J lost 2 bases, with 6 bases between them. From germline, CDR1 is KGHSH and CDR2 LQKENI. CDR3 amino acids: CASSPKRQETQYF. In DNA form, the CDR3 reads TGTGCCAGCTCACCAAAGAGACAAGAGACCCAGTACTTC.

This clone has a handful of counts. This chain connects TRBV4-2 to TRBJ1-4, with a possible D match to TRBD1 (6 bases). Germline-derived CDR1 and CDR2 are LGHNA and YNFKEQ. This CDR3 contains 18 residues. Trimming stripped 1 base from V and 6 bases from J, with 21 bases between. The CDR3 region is CASSQGWSSHPGDEKLFF. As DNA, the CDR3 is TGTGCCAGCAGCCAAGGGTGGTCCTCGCACCCAGGGGATGAAAAACTGTTTTTT.

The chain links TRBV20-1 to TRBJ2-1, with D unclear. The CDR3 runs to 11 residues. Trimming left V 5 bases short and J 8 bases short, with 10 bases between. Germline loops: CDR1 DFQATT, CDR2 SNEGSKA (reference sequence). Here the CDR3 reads CSAAPSDEQFF. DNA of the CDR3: TGCAGTGCTGCCCCCTCAGATGAGCAGTTCTTC.

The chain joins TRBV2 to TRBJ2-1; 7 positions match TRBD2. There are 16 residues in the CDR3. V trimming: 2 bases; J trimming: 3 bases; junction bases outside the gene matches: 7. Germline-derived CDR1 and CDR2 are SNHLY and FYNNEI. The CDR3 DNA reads TGTGCCAGCAGTGAAAGGGCGGGAGACGGCTACAATGAGCAGTTCTTC. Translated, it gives CASSERAGDGYNEQFF.

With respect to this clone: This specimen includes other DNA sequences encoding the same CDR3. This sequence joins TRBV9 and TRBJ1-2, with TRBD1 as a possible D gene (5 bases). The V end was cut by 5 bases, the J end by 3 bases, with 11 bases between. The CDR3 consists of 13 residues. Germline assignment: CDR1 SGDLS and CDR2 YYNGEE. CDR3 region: CASSARGYYGYTF. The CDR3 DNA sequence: TGTGCCAGCAGTGCAAGGGGTTACTATGGCTACACCTTC. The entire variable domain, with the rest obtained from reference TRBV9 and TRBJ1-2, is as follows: DSGVTQTPKHLITATGQRVTLRCSPRSGDLSVYWYQQSLDQGLQFLIQYYNGEERAKGNILERFSAQQFPDLHSELNLSSLELGDSALYFCASSARGYYGYTFGSGTRLTVV.

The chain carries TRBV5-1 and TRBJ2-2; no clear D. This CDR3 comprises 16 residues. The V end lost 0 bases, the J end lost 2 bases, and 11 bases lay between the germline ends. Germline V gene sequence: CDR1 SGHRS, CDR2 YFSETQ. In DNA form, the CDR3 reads TGCGCCAGCAGCTTGGTCTCCGGCAGCAACACCGGGGAGCTGTTTTTT. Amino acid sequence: CASSLVSGSNTGELFF.

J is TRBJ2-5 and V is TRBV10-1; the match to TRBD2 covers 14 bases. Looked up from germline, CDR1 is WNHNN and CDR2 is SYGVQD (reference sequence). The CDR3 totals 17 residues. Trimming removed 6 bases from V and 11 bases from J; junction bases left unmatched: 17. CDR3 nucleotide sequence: TGCGCCAGCAGCGCTCCGGGACTAGCGGGGGAGTCCGGCAAGCAGTACTTC. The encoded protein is CASSAPGLAGESGKQYF.

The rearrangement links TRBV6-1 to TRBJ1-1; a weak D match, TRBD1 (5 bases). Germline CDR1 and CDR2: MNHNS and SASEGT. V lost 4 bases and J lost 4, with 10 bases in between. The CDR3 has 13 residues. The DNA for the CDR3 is TGTGCCAGCAGTGTGAAAGGGGCCACTGAAGCTTTCTTT. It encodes CASSVKGATEAFF.

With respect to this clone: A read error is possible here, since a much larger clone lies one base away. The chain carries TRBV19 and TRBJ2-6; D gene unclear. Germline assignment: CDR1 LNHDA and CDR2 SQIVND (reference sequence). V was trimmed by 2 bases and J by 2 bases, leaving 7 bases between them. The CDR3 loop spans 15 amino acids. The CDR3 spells CASSITSPGANVLTF. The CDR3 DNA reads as TGTGCCAGTAGTATAACATCGCCTGGGGCCAACGTCCTGACTTTC. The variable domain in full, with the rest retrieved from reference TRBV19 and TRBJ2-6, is DGGITQSPKYLFRKEGQNVTLSCEQNLNHDAMYWYRQDPGQGLRLIYYSQIVNDFQKGDIAEGYSVSREKKESFPLTVTSAQKNPTAFYLCASSITSPGANVLTFGAGSRLTVL.

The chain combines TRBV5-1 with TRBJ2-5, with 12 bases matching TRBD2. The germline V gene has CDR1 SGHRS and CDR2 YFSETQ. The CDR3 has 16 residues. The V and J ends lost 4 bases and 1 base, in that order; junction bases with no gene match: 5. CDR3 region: CASSLLTSGGQETQYF. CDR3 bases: TGCGCCAGCAGCCTACTGACTAGCGGGGGCCAAGAGACCCAGTACTTC.

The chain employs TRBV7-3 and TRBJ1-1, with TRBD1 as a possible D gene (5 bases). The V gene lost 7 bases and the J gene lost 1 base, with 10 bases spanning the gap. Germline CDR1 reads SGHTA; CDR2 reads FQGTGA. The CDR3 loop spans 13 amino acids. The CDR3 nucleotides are TGTGCCAGCAAGTGGGACTCGAACACTGAAGCTTTCTTT. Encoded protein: CASKWDSNTEAFF.

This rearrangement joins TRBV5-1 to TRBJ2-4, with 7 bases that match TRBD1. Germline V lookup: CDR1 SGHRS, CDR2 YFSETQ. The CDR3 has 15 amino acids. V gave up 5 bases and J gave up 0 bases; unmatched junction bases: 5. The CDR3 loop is CASSQRGLAKNIQYF. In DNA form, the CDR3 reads TGCGCCAGCAGTCAAAGGGGGCTAGCCAAAAACATTCAGTACTTC. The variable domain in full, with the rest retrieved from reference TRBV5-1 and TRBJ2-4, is KAGVTQTPRYLIKTRGQQVTLSCSPISGHRSVSWYQQTPGQGLQFLFEYFSETQRNKGNFPGRFSGRQFSNSRSEMNVSTLELGDSALYLCASSQRGLAKNIQYFGAGTRLSVL.

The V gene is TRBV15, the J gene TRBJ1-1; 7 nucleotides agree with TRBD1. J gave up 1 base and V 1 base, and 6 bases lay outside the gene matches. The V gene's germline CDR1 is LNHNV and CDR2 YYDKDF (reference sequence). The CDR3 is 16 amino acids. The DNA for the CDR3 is TGTGCCACCAGCAGAGCCACCTACAGGGGGAACACTGAAGCTTTCTTT. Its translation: CATSRATYRGNTEAFF.

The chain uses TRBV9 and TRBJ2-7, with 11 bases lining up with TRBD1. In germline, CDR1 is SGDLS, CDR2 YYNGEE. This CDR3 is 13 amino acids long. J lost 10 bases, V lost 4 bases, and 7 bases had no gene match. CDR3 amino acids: CASSNGQGAGQYF. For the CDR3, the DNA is TGTGCCAGCAGCAATGGACAGGGGGCGGGTCAGTACTTC. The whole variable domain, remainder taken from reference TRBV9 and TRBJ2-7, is DSGVTQTPKHLITATGQRVTLRCSPRSGDLSVYWYQQSLDQGLQFLIQYYNGEERAKGNILERFSAQQFPDLHSELNLSSLELGDSALYFCASSNGQGAGQYFGPGTRLTVT.

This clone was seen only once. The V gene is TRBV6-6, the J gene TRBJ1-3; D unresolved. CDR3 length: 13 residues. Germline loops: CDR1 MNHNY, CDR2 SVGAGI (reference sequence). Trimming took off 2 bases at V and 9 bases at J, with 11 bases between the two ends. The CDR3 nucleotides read TGTGCCAGCAGTTACGGGCGGGGAGGCACCATATATTTT. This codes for CASSYGRGGTIYF.

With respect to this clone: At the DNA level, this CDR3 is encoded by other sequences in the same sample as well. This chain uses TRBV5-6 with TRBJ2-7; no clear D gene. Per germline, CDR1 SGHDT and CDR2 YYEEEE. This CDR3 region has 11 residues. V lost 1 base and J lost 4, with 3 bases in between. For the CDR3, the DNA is TGTGCCAGCAGCTTGAATTACGAGCAGTACTTC. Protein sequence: CASSLNYEQYF.

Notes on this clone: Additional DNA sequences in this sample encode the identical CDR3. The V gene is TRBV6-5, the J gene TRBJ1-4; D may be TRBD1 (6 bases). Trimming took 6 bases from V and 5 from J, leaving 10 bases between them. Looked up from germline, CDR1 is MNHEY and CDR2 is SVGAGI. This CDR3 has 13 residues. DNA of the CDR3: TGTGCCAGCAGAAAACAGGGAAATGAAAAACTGTTTTTT. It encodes CASRKQGNEKLFF.

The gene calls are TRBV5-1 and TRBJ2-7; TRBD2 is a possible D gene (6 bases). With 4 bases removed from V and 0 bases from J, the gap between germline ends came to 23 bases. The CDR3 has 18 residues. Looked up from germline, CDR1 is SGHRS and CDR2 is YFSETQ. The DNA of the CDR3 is TGCGCCAGCAGCCCGGTTGACACCCGAGGAGGGAACTCCTACGAGCAGTACTTC. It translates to CASSPVDTRGGNSYEQYF.

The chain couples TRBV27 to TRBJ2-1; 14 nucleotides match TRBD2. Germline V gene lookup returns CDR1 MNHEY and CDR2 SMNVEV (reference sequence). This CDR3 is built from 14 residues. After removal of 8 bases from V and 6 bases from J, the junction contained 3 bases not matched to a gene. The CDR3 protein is CASAGLAGVNEQFF. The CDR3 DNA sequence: TGTGCCAGCGCGGGACTAGCGGGAGTCAATGAGCAGTTCTTC.

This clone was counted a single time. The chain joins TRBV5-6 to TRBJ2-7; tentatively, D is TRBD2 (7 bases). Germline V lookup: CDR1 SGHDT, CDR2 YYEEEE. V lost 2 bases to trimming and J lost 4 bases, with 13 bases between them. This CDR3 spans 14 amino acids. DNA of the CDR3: TGTGCCAGCAGCTTAAGGGGGGGCTGGTACGAGCAGTACTTC. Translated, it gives CASSLRGGWYEQYF. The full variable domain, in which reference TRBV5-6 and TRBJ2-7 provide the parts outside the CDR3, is DAGVTQSPTHLIKTRGQQVTLRCSPKSGHDTVSWYQQALGQGPQFIFQYYEEEERQRGNFPDRFSGHQFPNYSSELNVNALLLGDSALYLCASSLRGGWYEQYFGPGTRLTVT.

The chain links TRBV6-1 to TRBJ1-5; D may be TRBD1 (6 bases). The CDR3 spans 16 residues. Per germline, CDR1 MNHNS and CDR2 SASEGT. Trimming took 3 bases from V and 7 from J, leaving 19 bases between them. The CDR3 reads CASSDQMAGVGQPQHF. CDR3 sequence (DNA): TGTGCCAGCAGTGATCAAATGGCAGGGGTTGGGCAGCCCCAGCATTTT.

The CDR3 spells CASSLVKYIGSRTEHGNQPQHF. The CDR3 DNA sequence: TGTGCCAGCAGCTTAGTTAAGTATATAGGGAGTAGGACAGAGCATGGCAATCAGCCCCAGCATTTT. This rearrangement joins TRBV7-8 to TRBJ1-5, with D possibly matching TRBD1 (6 bases). V was shortened by 1 base and J by 2 bases, with 30 bases between the two germline ends. This CDR3 is built from 22 residues. The germline CDR1 and CDR2 sequences are SGHVS and FQNEAQ.